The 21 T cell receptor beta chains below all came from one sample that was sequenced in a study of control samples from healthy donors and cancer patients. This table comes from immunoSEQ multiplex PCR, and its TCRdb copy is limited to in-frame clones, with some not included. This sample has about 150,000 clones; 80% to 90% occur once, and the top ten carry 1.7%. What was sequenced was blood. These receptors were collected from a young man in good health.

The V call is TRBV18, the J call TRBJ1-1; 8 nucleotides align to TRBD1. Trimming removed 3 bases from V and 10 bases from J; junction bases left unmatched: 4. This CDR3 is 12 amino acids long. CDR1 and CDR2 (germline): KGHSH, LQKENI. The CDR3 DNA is TGTGCCAGCTCACCGGACAGGGCTGCAGCTTTCTTT. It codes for CASSPDRAAAFF.

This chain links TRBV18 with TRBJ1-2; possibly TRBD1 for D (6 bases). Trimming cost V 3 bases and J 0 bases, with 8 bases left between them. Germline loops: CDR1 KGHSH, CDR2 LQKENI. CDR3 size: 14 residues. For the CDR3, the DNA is TGTGCCAGCTCACCGGACAGAGCTAACTATGGCTACACCTTC. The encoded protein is CASSPDRANYGYTF.

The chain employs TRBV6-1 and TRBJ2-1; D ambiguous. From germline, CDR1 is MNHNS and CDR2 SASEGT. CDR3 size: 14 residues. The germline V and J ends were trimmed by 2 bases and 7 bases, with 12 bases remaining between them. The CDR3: CASSERSQGNEQFF. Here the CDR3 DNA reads TGTGCCAGCAGTGAACGGTCTCAAGGGAATGAGCAGTTCTTC.

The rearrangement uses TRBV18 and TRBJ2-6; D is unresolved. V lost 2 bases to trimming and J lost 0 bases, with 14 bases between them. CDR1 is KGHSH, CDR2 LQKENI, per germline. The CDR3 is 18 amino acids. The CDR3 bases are TGTGCCAGCTCACCATTGCAATTTGGCCGCTCTGGGGCCAACGTCCTGACTTTC. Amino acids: CASSPLQFGRSGANVLTF.

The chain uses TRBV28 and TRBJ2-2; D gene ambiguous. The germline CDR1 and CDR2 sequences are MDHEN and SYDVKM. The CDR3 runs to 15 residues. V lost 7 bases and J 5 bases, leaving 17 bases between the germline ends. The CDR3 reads CASTVRTDITGELFF. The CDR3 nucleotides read TGTGCCAGCACCGTTAGGACCGACATAACCGGGGAGCTGTTTTTT.

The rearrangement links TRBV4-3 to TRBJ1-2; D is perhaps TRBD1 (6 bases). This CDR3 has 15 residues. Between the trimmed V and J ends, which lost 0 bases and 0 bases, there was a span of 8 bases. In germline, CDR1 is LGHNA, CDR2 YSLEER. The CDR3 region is CASSQDQGSNYGYTF. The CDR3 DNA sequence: TGCGCCAGCAGCCAAGATCAGGGGTCTAACTATGGCTACACCTTC.

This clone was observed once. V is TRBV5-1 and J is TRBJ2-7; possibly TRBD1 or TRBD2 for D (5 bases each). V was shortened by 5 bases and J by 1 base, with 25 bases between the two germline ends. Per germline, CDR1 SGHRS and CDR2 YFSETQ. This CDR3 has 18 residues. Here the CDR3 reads CASSEGEGAWFASYEQYF. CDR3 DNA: TGCGCCAGCAGTGAGGGAGAAGGGGCTTGGTTCGCATCCTACGAGCAGTACTTC.

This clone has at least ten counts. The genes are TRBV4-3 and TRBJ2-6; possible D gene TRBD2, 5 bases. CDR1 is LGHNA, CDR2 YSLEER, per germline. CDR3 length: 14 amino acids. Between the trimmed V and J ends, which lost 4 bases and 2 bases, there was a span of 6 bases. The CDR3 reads CASSLATGANVLTF. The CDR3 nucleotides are TGCGCCAGCAGCCTAGCGACTGGGGCCAACGTCCTGACTTTC.

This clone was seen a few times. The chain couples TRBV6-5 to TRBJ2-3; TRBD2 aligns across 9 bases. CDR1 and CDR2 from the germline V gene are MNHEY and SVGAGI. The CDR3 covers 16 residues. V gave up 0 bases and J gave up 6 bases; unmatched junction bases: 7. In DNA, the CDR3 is TGTGCCAGCAGTTACTCGCCGCGGGGGGGGGCGGATACGCAGTATTTT. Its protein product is CASSYSPRGGADTQYF.

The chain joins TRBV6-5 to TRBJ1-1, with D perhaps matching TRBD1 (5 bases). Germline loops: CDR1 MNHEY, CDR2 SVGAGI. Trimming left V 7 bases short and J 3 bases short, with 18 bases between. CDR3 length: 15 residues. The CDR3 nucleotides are TGTGCCAGCACACCCCTCGGGGGGTCCGACACTGAAGCTTTCTTT. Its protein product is CASTPLGGSDTEAFF.

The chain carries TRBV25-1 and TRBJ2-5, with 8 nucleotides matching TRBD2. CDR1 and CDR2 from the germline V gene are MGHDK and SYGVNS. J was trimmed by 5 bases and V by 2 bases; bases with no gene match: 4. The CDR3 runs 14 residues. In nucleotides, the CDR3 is TGTGCCAGCAGTGAACCAGCGGGGGAGGAGACCCAGTACTTC. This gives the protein CASSEPAGEETQYF. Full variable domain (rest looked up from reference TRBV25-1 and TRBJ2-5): EADIYQTPRYLVIGTGKKITLECSQTMGHDKMYWYQQDPGMELHLIHYSYGVNSTEKGDLSSESTVSRIRTEHFPLTLESARPSHTSQYLCASSEPAGEETQYFGPGTRLLVL.

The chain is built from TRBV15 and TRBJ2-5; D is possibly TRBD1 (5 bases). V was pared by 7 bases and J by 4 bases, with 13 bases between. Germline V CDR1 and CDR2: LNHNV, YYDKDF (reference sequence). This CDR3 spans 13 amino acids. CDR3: CATKGRVGETQYF. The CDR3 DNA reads TGTGCCACCAAGGGGCGCGTGGGAGAGACCCAGTACTTC.

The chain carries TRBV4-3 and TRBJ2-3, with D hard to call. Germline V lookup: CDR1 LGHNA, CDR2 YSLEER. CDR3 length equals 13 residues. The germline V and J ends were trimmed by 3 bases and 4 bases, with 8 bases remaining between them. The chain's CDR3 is CASSQGLADTQYF. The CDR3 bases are TGCGCCAGCAGCCAGGGCCTGGCAGATACGCAGTATTTT.

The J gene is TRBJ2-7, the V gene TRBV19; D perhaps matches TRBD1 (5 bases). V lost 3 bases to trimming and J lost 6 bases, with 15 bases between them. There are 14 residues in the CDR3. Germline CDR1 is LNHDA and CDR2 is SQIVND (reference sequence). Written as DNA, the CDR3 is TGTGCCAGTAGTATGACCCTGAGGACAAGCGAGCAGTACTTC. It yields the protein CASSMTLRTSEQYF.

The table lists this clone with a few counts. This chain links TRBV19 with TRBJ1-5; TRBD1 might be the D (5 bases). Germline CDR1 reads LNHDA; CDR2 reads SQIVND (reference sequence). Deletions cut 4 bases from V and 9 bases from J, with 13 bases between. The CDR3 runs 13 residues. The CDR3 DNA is TGTGCCAGTAGTAACCGGGACGGGAGGCCCCAGCATTTT. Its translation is CASSNRDGRPQHF.

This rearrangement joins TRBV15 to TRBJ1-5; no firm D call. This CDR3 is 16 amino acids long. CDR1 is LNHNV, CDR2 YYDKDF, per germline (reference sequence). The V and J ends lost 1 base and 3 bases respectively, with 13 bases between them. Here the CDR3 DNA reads TGTGCCACCAGCAGAGGTACACCACATGCCAATCAGCCCCAGCATTTT. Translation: CATSRGTPHANQPQHF.

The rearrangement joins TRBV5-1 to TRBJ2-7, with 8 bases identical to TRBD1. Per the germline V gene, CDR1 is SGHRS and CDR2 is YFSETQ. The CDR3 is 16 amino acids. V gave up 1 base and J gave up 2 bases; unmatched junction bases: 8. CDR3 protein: CASSLRTGLETYEQYF. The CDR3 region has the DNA TGCGCCAGCAGCTTGAGGACAGGGTTAGAAACCTACGAGCAGTACTTC.

The CDR3: CASSYSMKKLFF. The CDR3 nucleotides are TGTGCCAGCAGTTACTCGATGAAAAAACTGTTTTTT. The V gene is TRBV6-2 or TRBV6-3, the J gene TRBJ1-4; no clear D gene. CDR1 and CDR2 from the germline V gene are MNHEY and SVGEGT. The germline V and J ends were trimmed by 0 bases and 9 bases, with 5 bases remaining between them. This CDR3 has 12 residues.

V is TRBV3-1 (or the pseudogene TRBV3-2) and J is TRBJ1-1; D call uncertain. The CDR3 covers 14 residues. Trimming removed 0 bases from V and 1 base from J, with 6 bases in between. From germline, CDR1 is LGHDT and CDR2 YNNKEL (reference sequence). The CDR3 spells CASSQDLENTEAFF. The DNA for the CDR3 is TGTGCCAGCAGCCAAGATCTGGAGAACACTGAAGCTTTCTTT.

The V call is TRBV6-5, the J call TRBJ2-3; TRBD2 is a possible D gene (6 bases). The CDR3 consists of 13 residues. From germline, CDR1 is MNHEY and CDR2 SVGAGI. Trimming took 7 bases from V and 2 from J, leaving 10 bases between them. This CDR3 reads CASMGGTTDTQYF. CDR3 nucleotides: TGTGCCAGCATGGGCGGGACCACAGATACGCAGTATTTT.

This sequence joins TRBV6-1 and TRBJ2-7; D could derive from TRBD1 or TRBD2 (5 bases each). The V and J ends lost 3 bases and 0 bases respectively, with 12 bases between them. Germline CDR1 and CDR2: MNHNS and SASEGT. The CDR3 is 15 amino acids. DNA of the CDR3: TGTGCCAGCAGTGATCATTCTGGGGGCTCCTACGAGCAGTACTTC. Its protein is CASSDHSGGSYEQYF.